A single sample gave rise to the 27 T cell receptor beta chains below, sequenced in a study of human T cells and chemical hapten exposure. TCRdb used MiXCR to reprocess the RACE reads, holding one entry per CDR3 protein. The sample yields about 97,000 distinct CDR3 sequences, 27% seen once. The sample's time point: patch test 3, about 24 weeks after DPC sensitization. Treatment meaning: therapeutic diphenylcyclopropenone sensitization with weekly scalp DPC. The starting material was whole blood, obtained in connection with sensitization to the hapten diphenylcyclopropenone (DPC). These TCRs come from a man in his forties with alopecia areata. Some clones in this sample may be carry-over from other donors' samples.

This rearrangement joins TRBV4-3 to TRBJ1-1, with a tentative D call TRBD1 (5 bases). V was pared by 1 base and J by 2 bases, with 8 bases between. CDR1 and CDR2 from the germline V gene are LGHNA and YSLEER. The CDR3 is made up of 14 amino acids. CDR3 loop: CASSQGRVNTEAFF. CDR3 nucleotide sequence: TGCGCCAGCAGCCAAGGCAGGGTAAACACTGAAGCTTTCTTT.

This clonotype has a handful of counts. In DNA form, the CDR3 reads TGTGCCAGCAGCCAAGATTGGACAGTCAATCAGCCCCAGCATTTT. Translating it yields CASSQDWTVNQPQHF. This chain uses TRBV3-1 with TRBJ1-5; tentatively, D is TRBD1 (6 bases). The CDR3 is 15 residues long. Trimming removed 0 bases from V and 3 bases from J, with 9 bases in between. Germline CDR1 and CDR2: LGHDT and YNNKEL (reference sequence).

This clonotype came up a few times. The J gene is TRBJ1-1, the V gene TRBV10-3, with TRBD1 as a possible D gene (5 bases). Germline CDR1 and CDR2: ENHRY and SYGVKD. The CDR3 totals 14 residues. Between the trimmed V and J ends, which lost 2 bases and 4 bases, there was a span of 11 bases. CDR3 in amino acids: CAISEGGGFTEAFF. Here the CDR3 DNA reads TGTGCCATCAGTGAGGGGGGGGGTTTCACTGAAGCTTTCTTT.

This clonotype was found once. The rearrangement joins TRBV2 to TRBJ2-7, with 8 bases aligning to TRBD2. V shed 6 bases, J shed 0 bases, and the junction held 10 bases outside the gene matches. The CDR3 is made up of 16 amino acids. Germline-derived CDR1 and CDR2 are SNHLY and FYNNEI. CDR3 nucleotide sequence: TGTGCCAGCAGCGGATCCGGGACTAGAAGCTCCTACGAGCAGTACTTC. Its translation: CASSGSGTRSSYEQYF.

The rearrangement joins TRBV7-2 to TRBJ1-5, with 7 nucleotides matching TRBD1. Germline V gene sequence: CDR1 SGHTA, CDR2 FQGNSA. Trimming cost V 4 bases and J 1 base; bases outside gene matches: 4. The CDR3 extends over 15 amino acids. CDR3: CASSSTGMSNQPQHF. The CDR3 DNA reads TGTGCCAGCAGCTCGACAGGGATGAGCAATCAGCCCCAGCATTTT. The variable domain in full, completed from reference TRBV7-2 and TRBJ1-5, reads GAGVSQSPSNKVTEKGKDVELRCDPISGHTALYWYRQSLGQGLEFLIYFQGNSAPDKSGLPSDRFSAERTGGSVSTLTIQRTQQEDSAVYLCASSSTGMSNQPQHFGDGTRLSIL.

There are a few counts of this clonotype. The CDR3 DNA reads TGTGCCAGCAGTTTAAAGCAGGGGGCTAGTGGCTACACCTTC. Translation gives CASSLKQGASGYTF. The V gene is TRBV12-3 or TRBV12-4, the J gene TRBJ1-2, with 8 bases fitting TRBD1. The CDR3 is made up of 14 amino acids. The J segment lost 7 bases and the V segment lost 2 bases, leaving 6 bases of the junction unmatched.

The chain has TRBV7-3 and TRBJ2-2; D not resolved. The CDR3 loop spans 12 amino acids. V was clipped by 2 bases and J by 3 bases, with 1 base between them. The germline V gene has CDR1 SGHTA and CDR2 FQGTGA. CDR3 DNA: TGTGCCAGCAGCTTACACACCGGGGAGCTGTTTTTT. Translated: CASSLHTGELFF.

This clonotype was observed a few times. The V call is TRBV20-1, the J call TRBJ2-5; 9 nucleotides agree with TRBD2. Trimming at V came to 0 bases and at J to 4 bases, leaving 6 bases not matched to a gene. The germline V gene encodes CDR1 DFQATT and CDR2 SNEGSKA (reference sequence). The CDR3 length is 15 residues. The CDR3, as DNA: TGCAGTGCTAGAGATGCGGGAGGGCCCAGAGAGACCCAGTACTTC. It specifies CSARDAGGPRETQYF.

The chain recombines TRBV14 with TRBJ2-1, with D maybe TRBD2 (6 bases). The V and J ends lost 5 bases and 3 bases respectively, with 14 bases between them. Per germline, CDR1 SGHDN and CDR2 FVKESK. CDR3 length: 15 amino acids. The CDR3 here is CASSGSGLDYNEQFF. CDR3 nucleotides: TGTGCCAGCAGCGGCTCGGGACTCGACTACAATGAGCAGTTCTTC.

This clonotype came up once. This chain uses TRBV5-6 with TRBJ2-3; D not resolved. V shed 4 bases and J shed 2 bases, with 11 bases lying between them. Germline CDR1 and CDR2: SGHDT and YYEEEE. The CDR3 spans 14 residues. In DNA, the CDR3 is TGTGCCAGCAGCGCCGGTCAGTCCACAGATACGCAGTATTTT. Translated: CASSAGQSTDTQYF. Using reference TRBV5-6 and TRBJ2-3 for the parts outside the CDR3, the full variable domain is DAGVTQSPTHLIKTRGQQVTLRCSPKSGHDTVSWYQQALGQGPQFIFQYYEEEERQRGNFPDRFSGHQFPNYSSELNVNALLLGDSALYLCASSAGQSTDTQYFGPGTRLTVL.

At least ten counts were recorded for this clonotype. The chain links TRBV6-2 or TRBV6-3 to TRBJ2-1; 8 bases are shared with TRBD2. CDR1 and CDR2 from the germline V gene are MNHEY and SVGEGT. J lost 2 bases, V lost 6 bases, and 6 bases had no gene match. The CDR3 has 15 amino acids. CDR3 nucleotides: TGTGCCAGCAGAGATGTAGCGGGACCCTACAATGAGCAGTTCTTC. Its translation is CASRDVAGPYNEQFF.

The J gene is TRBJ2-7, the V gene TRBV5-6; TRBD1 agrees at 7 bases. CDR1 and CDR2 from the germline V gene are SGHDT and YYEEEE. CDR3 length: 14 amino acids. V dropped 4 bases and J dropped 6; count of bases not matched to a gene: 10. CDR3 in DNA: TGTGCCAGCAGCGCTTCCGGGACAGTGTTCGAGCAGTACTTC. This codes for CASSASGTVFEQYF.

The sample holds a few counts of this clonotype. The V gene is TRBV7-8, the J gene TRBJ2-5; D is unresolved. The CDR3 sequence is 11 residues long. The germline V gene has CDR1 SGHVS and CDR2 FQNEAQ. The V gene lost 5 bases and the J gene lost 5 bases, with 6 bases spanning the gap. CDR3 in amino acids: CASSPSETQYF. In nucleotides, the CDR3 is TGTGCCAGCAGCCCCTCGGAGACCCAGTACTTC.

This chain links TRBV5-1 with TRBJ2-5; 9 nucleotides line up with TRBD1. V was pared by 4 bases and J by 1 base, with 8 bases of the junction left unmatched. This CDR3 has 16 amino acids. Germline V gene lookup returns CDR1 SGHRS and CDR2 YFSETQ. CDR3 sequence (DNA): TGCGCCAGCAGCCTAAAGGGACAGGGAAGCCAAGAGACCCAGTACTTC. Protein sequence: CASSLKGQGSQETQYF. The full variable domain, with the rest looked up from reference TRBV5-1 and TRBJ2-5, is KAGVTQTPRYLIKTRGQQVTLSCSPISGHRSVSWYQQTPGQGLQFLFEYFSETQRNKGNFPGRFSGRQFSNSRSEMNVSTLELGDSALYLCASSLKGQGSQETQYFGPGTRLLVL.

V is TRBV7-7 and J is TRBJ2-1; D gene ambiguous. CDR1 and CDR2 from the germline V gene are SSHAT and FNYEAQ (reference sequence). Trimming pared 2 bases from V and 10 bases from J, leaving 15 bases between. CDR3 length: 14 amino acids. The chain's CDR3 is CASSLRPSSDEQFF. The CDR3 region has the DNA TGTGCCAGCAGCTTAAGGCCCTCTAGTGACGAGCAGTTCTTC.

Only a few counts were recorded for this clonotype. V usage is TRBV5-1 and J usage is TRBJ1-6; 8 bases match TRBD1. The CDR3 has 16 amino acids. Germline lookup yields CDR1 SGHRS and CDR2 YFSETQ. The V segment lost 4 bases and the J segment 8 bases; nucleotides outside the gene matches: 11. CDR3 protein: CASSDSQGALDSPLHF. In DNA, the CDR3 is TGCGCCAGCAGCGATAGCCAGGGGGCTCTGGATTCACCCCTCCACTTT. Full variable domain (missing parts from reference TRBV5-1 and TRBJ1-6): KAGVTQTPRYLIKTRGQQVTLSCSPISGHRSVSWYQQTPGQGLQFLFEYFSETQRNKGNFPGRFSGRQFSNSRSEMNVSTLELGDSALYLCASSDSQGALDSPLHFGNGTRLTVT.

This clonotype was detected a few times. This chain links TRBV27 with TRBJ2-7; 10 bases are a match to TRBD2. Losses at the gene ends were 6 bases for V and 6 bases for J; bases not matched to a gene: 8. CDR1 is MNHEY, CDR2 SMNVEV, per germline (reference sequence). This CDR3 comprises 14 residues. The CDR3 is CASSALAGVSEQYF. The CDR3 region has the DNA TGTGCCAGCAGCGCGCTAGCGGGAGTTTCCGAGCAGTACTTC.

The chain joins TRBV6-5 to TRBJ2-7; 7 nucleotides agree with TRBD1. The germline V gene has CDR1 MNHEY and CDR2 SVGAGI. The CDR3 is 15 amino acids. V lost 6 bases and J lost 1; bases outside the gene matches: 9. In nucleotides, the CDR3 is TGTGCCAGCAGCTTGGACAGGACCGTTTCCTACGAGCAGTACTTC. Its protein is CASSLDRTVSYEQYF.

This clonotype was counted only a few times. CDR3 region: CASRGIQNIQYF. For the CDR3, the DNA is TGTGCCTCCAGGGGGATCCAAAACATTCAGTACTTC. The V gene is TRBV27, the J gene TRBJ2-4, with TRBD1 matching over 7 bases. The CDR3 is 12 amino acids. J was trimmed by 5 bases and V by 11 bases; bases with no gene match: 6. Germline V CDR1 and CDR2: MNHEY, SMNVEV (reference sequence).

This chain links TRBV29-1 with TRBJ2-2; 9 bases are shared with TRBD2. The CDR3 is made up of 15 amino acids. V lost 0 bases, J lost 5 bases, and 4 bases stayed unmatched. Germline V gene sequence: CDR1 SQVTM, CDR2 ANQGSEA. CDR3 region: CSVEEQTSGTGELFF. The DNA for the CDR3 is TGCAGCGTTGAAGAACAGACTAGCGGTACCGGGGAGCTGTTTTTT.

The V and J genes are TRBV6-2 or TRBV6-3 and TRBJ1-1; D gene unclear. Per germline, CDR1 MNHEY and CDR2 SVGEGT. Trimming removed 2 bases from V and 1 base from J, with 5 bases in between. The CDR3 is 13 residues long. CDR3 residues: CASSYGWNTEAFF. The CDR3 DNA reads as TGTGCCAGCAGTTACGGCTGGAACACTGAAGCTTTCTTT.

A few counts support this clonotype. This chain connects TRBV3-1 to TRBJ2-5, with no clear D. The CDR3 totals 11 residues. V was trimmed by 5 bases and J by 4 bases, leaving 5 bases between them. Germline CDR1 is LGHDT and CDR2 is YNNKEL (reference sequence). The CDR3 region is CASSSIETQYF. The CDR3 bases are TGTGCCAGCAGCTCGATAGAGACCCAGTACTTC.

This clonotype is labeled medium-sized. This chain links TRBV5-5 with TRBJ1-1; possibly TRBD1 for D (5 bases). Germline CDR1 is SGHKS and CDR2 is YYEKEE (reference sequence). Trimming removed 6 bases from V and 4 bases from J, with 7 bases in between. The length of the CDR3 is 11 residues. This CDR3 reads CASTGGTEAFF. The DNA of the CDR3 is TGTGCCAGCACCGGGGGCACTGAAGCTTTCTTT. Based on the CDR3 plus reference TRBV5-5 and TRBJ1-1, the full variable domain is DAGVTQSPTHLIKTRGQQVTLRCSPISGHKSVSWYQQVLGQGPQFIFQYYEKEERGRGNFPDRFSARQFPNYSSELNVNALLLGDSALYLCASTGGTEAFFGQGTRLTVV.

The chain uses TRBV20-1 and TRBJ2-7; TRBD2 matches at 9 bases. V dropped 6 bases and J dropped 4; count of bases not matched to a gene: 16. The CDR3 runs 16 residues. Germline assignment: CDR1 DFQATT and CDR2 SNEGSKA (reference sequence). In DNA, the CDR3 is TGCAGTGCGCCAAATTTGGCACTAGCGGGCAATTACGAGCAGTACTTC. It yields the protein CSAPNLALAGNYEQYF.

The chain couples TRBV12-3 or TRBV12-4 to TRBJ2-7; 10 nucleotides line up with TRBD2. This CDR3 is 18 amino acids long. The V segment lost 7 bases and the J segment 0 bases; nucleotides outside the gene matches: 15. CDR3 DNA sequence: TGTGCCAGCACCTTAATCCGGACTAGCGGATCTAGCTCCTACGAGCAGTACTTC. Translation gives CASTLIRTSGSSSYEQYF.

This clonotype was observed at least ten times. This chain links TRBV7-9 with TRBJ2-3; no clear D gene. The CDR3 has 11 amino acids. Between the trimmed V and J ends, which lost 3 bases and 2 bases, there was a span of 0 bases. Looked up from germline, CDR1 is SEHNR and CDR2 is FQNEAQ (reference sequence). CDR3 protein: CASSFTDTQYF. The CDR3 DNA reads as TGTGCCAGCAGCTTCACAGATACGCAGTATTTT.

The V and J genes are TRBV12-3 or TRBV12-4 and TRBJ2-3; 12 bases are shared with TRBD2. V lost 2 bases and J lost 4; bases outside the gene matches: 10. This CDR3 has 18 residues. The CDR3 DNA follows: TGTGCCAGCAGTTTACTAGCGGGAGGGCCTCGGGGTGCAGATACGCAGTATTTT. This sequence encodes CASSLLAGGPRGADTQYF.